The clone carrying this T cell receptor (beta chain) is a singleton in its sample. This sample was included in a study of blood T cell repertoires in COVID-19. The assay was immunoSEQ multiplex PCR, and TCRdb's table has in-frame clones only and misses some. Here the sample spans 200,000 to 250,000 clones, roughly four fifths being singletons. Participants, roughly 18 to 90 years old, spanned more than 20 US areas. Researchers sorted participants into cohorts using their self-reported clinical history. V lost 3 bases and J lost 3, with 15 bases in between. Per the germline V gene, CDR1 is DFQATT and CDR2 is SNEGSKA (reference sequence). CDR3 size: 14 residues.

Sequencing was done on a sample of PBMCs or T cells enriched from blood (not recorded which). The TCR was taken from a woman aged 60-70 years who had recovered from COVID-19. The chain has TRBV20-1 and TRBJ2-7, with D tentatively TRBD2 (5 bases). CDR3: CSASRAGSSYEQYF. CDR3 bases: TGCAGTGCTAGTCGGGCGGGCTCGAGCTACGAGCAGTACTTC.